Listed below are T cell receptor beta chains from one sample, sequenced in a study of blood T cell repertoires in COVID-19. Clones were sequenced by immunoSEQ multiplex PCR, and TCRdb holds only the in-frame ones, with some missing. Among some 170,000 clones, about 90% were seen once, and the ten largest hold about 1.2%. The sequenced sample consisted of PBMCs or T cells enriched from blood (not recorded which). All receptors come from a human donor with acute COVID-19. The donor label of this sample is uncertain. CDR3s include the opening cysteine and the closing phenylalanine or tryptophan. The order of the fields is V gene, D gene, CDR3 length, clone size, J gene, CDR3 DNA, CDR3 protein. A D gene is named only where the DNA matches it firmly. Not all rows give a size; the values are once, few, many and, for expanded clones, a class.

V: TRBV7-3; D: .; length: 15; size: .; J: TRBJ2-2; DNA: TGTGCCAGCAGCTTTCTGGGGGGGAACACCGGGGAGCTGTTTTTT; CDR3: CASSFLGGNTGELFF
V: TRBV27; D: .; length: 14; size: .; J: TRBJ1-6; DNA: TGTGCCAGCAGTTTTCAGGGTTATAATTCACCCCTCCACTTT; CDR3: CASSFQGYNSPLHF
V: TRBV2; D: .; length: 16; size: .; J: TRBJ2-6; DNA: TGTGCCAGTTGGCGCGGACGGGACTCTGGGGCCAACGTCCTGACTTTC; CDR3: CASWRGRDSGANVLTF
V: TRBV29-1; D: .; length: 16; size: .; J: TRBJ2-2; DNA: TGCAGCGTTGGGGTTTGGCAAGGATGGGCCACCGGGGAGCTGTTTTTT; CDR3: CSVGVWQGWATGELFF
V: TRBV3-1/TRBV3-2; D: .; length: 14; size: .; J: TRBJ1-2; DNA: TGTGCCAGCAGCCAAGCAGCGGGGGACTATGGCTACACCTTC; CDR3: CASSQAAGDYGYTF
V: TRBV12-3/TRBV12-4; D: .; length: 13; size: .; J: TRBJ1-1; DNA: TGTGCCAGCAGTATAGTCCCGTCGGGTGAAGCTTTCTTT; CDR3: CASSIVPSGEAFF
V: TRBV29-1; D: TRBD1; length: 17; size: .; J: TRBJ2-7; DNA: TGCAGCGTTGGCGATAGTTCAGGACAGGGCCTTAGAGGCGAGCAGTACTTC; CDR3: CSVGDSSGQGLRGEQYF
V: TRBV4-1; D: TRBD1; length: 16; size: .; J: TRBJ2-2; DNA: TGCGCCAGCAGCCGCCCGGGACAGGGGGGCACCGGGGAGCTGTTTTTT; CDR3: CASSRPGQGGTGELFF
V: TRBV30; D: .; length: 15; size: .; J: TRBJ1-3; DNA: TGTGCCTGGAGTGTACAAGCAGGGACTGGAAACACCATATATTTT; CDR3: CAWSVQAGTGNTIYF
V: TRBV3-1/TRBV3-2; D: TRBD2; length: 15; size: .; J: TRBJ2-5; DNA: TGTGCCAGCAGCCACCGCGGGGGGGCCGGGGAGACCCAGTACTTC; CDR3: CASSHRGGAGETQYF
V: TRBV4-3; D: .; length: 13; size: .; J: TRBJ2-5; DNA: TGCGCCAGCAGCCAAGATCTCCGAGAGACCCAGTACTTC; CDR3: CASSQDLRETQYF
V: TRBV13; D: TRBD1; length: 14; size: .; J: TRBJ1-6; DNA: TGTGCCAGCAGCTTCCTGACAGGGAATTCACCCCTCCACTTT; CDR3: CASSFLTGNSPLHF
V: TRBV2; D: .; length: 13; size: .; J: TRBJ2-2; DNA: TGTGCCAGCAGCTCTCGGGGCACCGGGGAGCTGTTTTTT; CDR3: CASSSRGTGELFF
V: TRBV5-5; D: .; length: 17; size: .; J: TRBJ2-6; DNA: TGTGCCAGCAGCCGAGGGTCCTTTTTTGAGGGGGCCAACGTCCTGACTTTC; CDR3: CASSRGSFFEGANVLTF
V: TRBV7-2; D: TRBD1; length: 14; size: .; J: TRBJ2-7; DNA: TGTGCCAGCAGCTTCGACAGGGGTGCCTACGAGCAGTACTTC; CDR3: CASSFDRGAYEQYF
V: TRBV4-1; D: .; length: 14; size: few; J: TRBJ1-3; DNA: TGCGCCAGCAGGGGGACATTGGCTGGAAACACCATATATTTT; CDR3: CASRGTLAGNTIYF
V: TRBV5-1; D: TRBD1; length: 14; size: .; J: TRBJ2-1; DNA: TGCGCCAGCAGCTTCGGACAGGGCCGGAATGAGCAGTTCTTC; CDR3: CASSFGQGRNEQFF
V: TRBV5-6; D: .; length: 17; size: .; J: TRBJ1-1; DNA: TGTGCCAGCAGCTTGGATCGGCAGGGTCTGATGAACACTGAAGCTTTCTTT; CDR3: CASSLDRQGLMNTEAFF
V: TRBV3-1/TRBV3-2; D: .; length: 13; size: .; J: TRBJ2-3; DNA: TGTGCCAGCAGCCAAGATCGGCGGCATACGCAGTATTTT; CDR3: CASSQDRRHTQYF
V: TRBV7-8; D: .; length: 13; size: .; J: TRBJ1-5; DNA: TGTGCCAGCAGCTCGGACAGCAATCTGCCCCAGCATTTT; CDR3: CASSSDSNLPQHF
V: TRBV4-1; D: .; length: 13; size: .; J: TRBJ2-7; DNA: TGCGCCAGCAGCCAAACAGGCTCCTACGAGCAGTACTTC; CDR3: CASSQTGSYEQYF
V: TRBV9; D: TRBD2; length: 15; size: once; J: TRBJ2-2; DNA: TGTGCCAGCAGCGGCGGGACTAAGAACACCGGGGAGCTGTTTTTT; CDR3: CASSGGTKNTGELFF
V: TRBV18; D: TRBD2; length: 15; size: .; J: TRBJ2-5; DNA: TGTGCCAGCTCACCGGCAGCGGGGGACCAAGAGACCCAGTACTTC; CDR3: CASSPAAGDQETQYF
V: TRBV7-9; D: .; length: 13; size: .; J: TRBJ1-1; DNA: TGTGCCAGCAGCCCAGATACGAACACTGAAGCTTTCTTT; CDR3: CASSPDTNTEAFF
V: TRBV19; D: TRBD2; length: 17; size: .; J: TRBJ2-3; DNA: TGTGCCAGTAGTATGGGACTAGCGGGGAGGAGGACAGATACGCAGTATTTT; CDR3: CASSMGLAGRRTDTQYF
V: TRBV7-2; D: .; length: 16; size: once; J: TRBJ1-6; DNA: TGTGCCAGCACCGAGCGTCCGGGACAATATAATTCACCCCTCCACTTT; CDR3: CASTERPGQYNSPLHF
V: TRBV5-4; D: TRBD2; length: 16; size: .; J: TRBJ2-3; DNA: TGTGCCAGCAGCTTGGCCGGTCGGGGGGGCCCAGATACGCAGTATTTT; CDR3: CASSLAGRGGPDTQYF
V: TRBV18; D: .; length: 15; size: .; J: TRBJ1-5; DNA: TGTGCCAGCTCACCCGGGACACTGGGCAATCAGCCCCAGCATTTT; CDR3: CASSPGTLGNQPQHF
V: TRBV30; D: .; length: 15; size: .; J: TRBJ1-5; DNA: TGTGCCTGGAGGATTCGGGGAGCTAGCAATCAGCCCCAGCATTTT; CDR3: CAWRIRGASNQPQHF
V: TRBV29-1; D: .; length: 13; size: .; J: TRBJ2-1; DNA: TGCAGCGGCGGGACTTGGCCTGACAATGAGCAGTTCTTC; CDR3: CSGGTWPDNEQFF
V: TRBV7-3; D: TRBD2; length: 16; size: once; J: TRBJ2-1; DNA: TGTGCCAGCAGCTCCCTCAGCGGGGGGGCCTTCAATGAGCAGTTCTTC; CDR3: CASSSLSGGAFNEQFF
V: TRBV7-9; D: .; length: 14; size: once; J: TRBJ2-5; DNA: TGTGCCAGCCGCCATCGACAGCACAAAGAGACCCAGTACTTC; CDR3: CASRHRQHKETQYF
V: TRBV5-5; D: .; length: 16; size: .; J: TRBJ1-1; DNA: TGTGCCAGCAGCTCTAAAGACAGCGTGATGAACACTGAAGCTTTCTTT; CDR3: CASSSKDSVMNTEAFF
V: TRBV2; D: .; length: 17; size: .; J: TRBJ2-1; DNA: TGTGCCAGCAGCCGCCTCTTCCTCGGGAGCAGGGAGGATGAGCAGTTCTTC; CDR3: CASSRLFLGSREDEQFF
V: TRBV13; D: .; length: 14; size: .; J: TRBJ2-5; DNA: TGTGCCAGCAGCTTAGGGAGGGTGGAGGAGACCCAGTACTTC; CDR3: CASSLGRVEETQYF
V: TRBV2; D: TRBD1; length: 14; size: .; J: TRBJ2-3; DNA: TGTGCCAGCAAGGACAGGGTCGGCACAGATACGCAGTATTTT; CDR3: CASKDRVGTDTQYF
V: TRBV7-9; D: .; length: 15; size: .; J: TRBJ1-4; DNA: TGTGCCAGCAGCCCCGAAGGGGTCCCGAATGAAAAACTGTTTTTT; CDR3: CASSPEGVPNEKLFF
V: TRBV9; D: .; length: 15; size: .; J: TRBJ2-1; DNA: TGTGCCAGCAGCGTAGTGGGGGGCTCCTACAATGAGCAGTTCTTC; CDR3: CASSVVGGSYNEQFF
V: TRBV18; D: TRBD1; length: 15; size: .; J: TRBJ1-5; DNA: TGTGCCAGCTCACCAGGAGGGGGCGCGAATCAGCCCCAGCATTTT; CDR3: CASSPGGGANQPQHF
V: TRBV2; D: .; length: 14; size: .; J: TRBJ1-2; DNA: TGTGCCAGCCCTACGACCAGGGGTTCGGATGGCTACACCTTC; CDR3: CASPTTRGSDGYTF
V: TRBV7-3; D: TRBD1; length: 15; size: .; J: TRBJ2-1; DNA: TGTGCCAGCAGTTGGACAGGGGGCTCCTACAATGAGCAGTTCTTC; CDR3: CASSWTGGSYNEQFF
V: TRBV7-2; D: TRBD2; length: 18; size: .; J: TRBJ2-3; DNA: TGTGCCAGCAGCCTCCAGGGCCGTCGGCGGGGGGTGACAGATACGCAGTATTTT; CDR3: CASSLQGRRRGVTDTQYF
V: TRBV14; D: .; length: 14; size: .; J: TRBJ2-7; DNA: TGTGCCAGCAGCCAGGGCGGTGTGGGAGTGGAGCAGTACTTC; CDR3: CASSQGGVGVEQYF
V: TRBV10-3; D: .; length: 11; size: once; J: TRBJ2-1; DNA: TGTGCCATCAGTGGGAGTAATGAGCAGTTCTTC; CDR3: CAISGSNEQFF
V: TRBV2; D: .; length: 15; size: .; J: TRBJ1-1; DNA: TGTGCCAGCAGTGGGGCAGGGTGGCTGAGAGCTGAAGCTTTCTTT; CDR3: CASSGAGWLRAEAFF
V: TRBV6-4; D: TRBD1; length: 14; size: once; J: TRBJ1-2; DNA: TGTGCCAGCAGTCCCGGGACAGGGGGCCGCGGCTACACCTTC; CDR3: CASSPGTGGRGYTF
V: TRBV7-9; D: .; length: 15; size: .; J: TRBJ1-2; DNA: TGTGCCAGCAGCTTAGAGCAGGGCCGAAACTATGGCTACACCTTC; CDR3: CASSLEQGRNYGYTF
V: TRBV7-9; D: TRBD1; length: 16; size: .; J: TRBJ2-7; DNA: TGTGCCAGCAGCTTAGACAGGGGATCCTGGAGGTTCGAGCAGTACTTC; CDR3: CASSLDRGSWRFEQYF
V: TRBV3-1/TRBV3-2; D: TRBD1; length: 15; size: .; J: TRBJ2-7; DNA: TGTGCCAGCAGCCCTCGGAACAGGGGCTCCTACGAGCAGTACTTC; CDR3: CASSPRNRGSYEQYF
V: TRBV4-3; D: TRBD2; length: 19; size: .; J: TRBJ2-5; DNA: TGCGCCAGCAGCCAAGATTATGGGACTAGCGGGGTTAGGCGAGAGACCCAGTACTTC; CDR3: CASSQDYGTSGVRRETQYF
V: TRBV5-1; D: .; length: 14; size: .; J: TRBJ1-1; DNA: TGCGCCAGCGCCCTCGCCCCAGGGAACACTGAAGCTTTCTTT; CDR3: CASALAPGNTEAFF
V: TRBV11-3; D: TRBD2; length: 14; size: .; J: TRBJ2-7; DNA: TGTGCCAGCAGTGGGGCTAGCGGGGCCTACGAGCAGTACTTC; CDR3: CASSGASGAYEQYF
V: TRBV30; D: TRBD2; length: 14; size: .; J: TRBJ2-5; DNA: TGTGCCTGGAGTGCGGGGGGTAGCGGGGAGCCCCAGTACTTC; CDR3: CAWSAGGSGEPQYF
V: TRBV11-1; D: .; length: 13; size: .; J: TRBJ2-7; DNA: TGTGCCAGCAGCCCTCGGTACTCCTACGAGCAGTACTTC; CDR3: CASSPRYSYEQYF
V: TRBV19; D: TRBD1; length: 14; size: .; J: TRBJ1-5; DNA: TGTGCCAGTAGTGTACAGCACAGGGGTCAGCCCCAGCATTTT; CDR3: CASSVQHRGQPQHF